This TCR beta chain is from a study of blood T cell repertoires in COVID-19. Generated by immunoSEQ multiplex PCR, the TCRdb table keeps only in-frame clones and is missing some. In the table there are some 260,000 clones, 70% to 85% of which are singletons. After removal of 6 bases from V and 8 bases from J, the junction contained 11 bases not matched to a gene. Germline CDR1 is LNHDA and CDR2 is SQIVND (reference sequence). The CDR3 contains 15 residues. The specimen sequenced was peripheral blood. The rearrangement links TRBV19 to TRBJ2-2; the match to TRBD2 covers 8 bases. The sequence came from a woman at least 80 years old with acute or convalescent COVID-19. The CDR3 is CASRLSGIVSGELFF. The CDR3 DNA is TGTGCCAGTAGGCTTAGCGGGATCGTATCTGGGGAGCTGTTTTTT.